This T cell receptor beta chain was found in a study of resident and recirculating memory T cells in vitiligo. No change in lesions over the prior 6 months defined stable disease. V lost 2 bases, J lost 1 base, and 6 bases lay in between. The CDR3 totals 14 residues. Per the germline V gene, CDR1 is MNHNS and CDR2 is SASEGT. The table came from immunoSEQ multiplex PCR; TCRdb's copy has only in-frame clones and leaves some out. The sample lists fewer than 85,000 clones, approximately 90% occurring once. Sequences were obtained from blood. The chain couples TRBV6-1 to TRBJ1-5; D gene unclear. This clonotype originated in a male donor with vitiligo. CDR3 sequence: CASSENPSNQPQHF. In DNA form, the CDR3 reads TGTGCCAGCAGTGAAAATCCAAGCAATCAGCCCCAGCATTTT.